The clone carrying this T cell receptor beta chain was recorded a few times. The antigen is unknown. This record belongs to a study of CD8 T cells in ankylosing spondylitis. The germline V gene has CDR1 MGHRA and CDR2 YSYEKL. Trimming cost V 0 bases and J 2 bases; bases outside gene matches: 10. CDR3 length: 17 amino acids. General study results and limits: A motif in TCR beta, a set of roughly eight highly homologous variants, appeared characteristic of ankylosing spondylitis blood. It was reported that disease-linked clones were significantly enriched in matched ankylosing spondylitis synovial fluid. Reactive arthritis synovial fluid and blood were previously reported to contain some motif variants. Disease-associated clones were CD8+ and fairly uncommon in peripheral blood.

Each CDR3 protein is one row after TCRdb ran MiXCR on the 5' RACE reads. The sample yields 100,000 to 150,000 distinct CDR3 sequences, approximately 15% seen once. The chain carries TRBV4-1 and TRBJ2-7; 7 bases align to TRBD2. Sequenced input: blood, either unsorted or a sorted T cell fraction (not recorded which). The sequence was obtained from a female donor with ankylosing spondylitis or in good health (not recorded which). CDR3 DNA sequence: TGCGCCAGCAGCCAAGATTACCTAGCGGTAACCACCTACGAGCAGTACTTC. Encoded protein: CASSQDYLAVTTYEQYF.